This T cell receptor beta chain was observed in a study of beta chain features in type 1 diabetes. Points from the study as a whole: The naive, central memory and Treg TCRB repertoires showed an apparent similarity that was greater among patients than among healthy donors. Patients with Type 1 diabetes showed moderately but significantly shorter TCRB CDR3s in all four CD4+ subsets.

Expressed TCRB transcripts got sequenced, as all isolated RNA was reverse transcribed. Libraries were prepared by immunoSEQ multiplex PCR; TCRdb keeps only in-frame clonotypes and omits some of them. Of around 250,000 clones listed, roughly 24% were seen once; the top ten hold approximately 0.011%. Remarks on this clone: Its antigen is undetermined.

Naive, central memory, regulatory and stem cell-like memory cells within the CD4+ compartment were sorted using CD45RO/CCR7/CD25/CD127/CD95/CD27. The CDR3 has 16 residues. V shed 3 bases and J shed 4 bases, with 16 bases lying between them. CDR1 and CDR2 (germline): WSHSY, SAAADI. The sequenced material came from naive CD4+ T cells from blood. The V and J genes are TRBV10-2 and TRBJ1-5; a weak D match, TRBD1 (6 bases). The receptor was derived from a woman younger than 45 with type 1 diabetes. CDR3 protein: CASSDNRVLPNQPQHF. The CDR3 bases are TGCGCCAGCAGTGACAACAGGGTTTTGCCGAATCAGCCCCAGCATTTT.